These T cell receptor beta chains were read from a single sample in a study of blood T cells in healthy people across ages. TCRdb ran MiXCR on the 5' RACE reads and lists one entry per CDR3 protein. Altogether about 970,000 distinct CDR3 sequences are present, roughly 51% being singletons, with the ten largest covering roughly a fifth. Sequencing was performed on blood. Source of these receptors: a woman aged 60 to 75 in good health. The CDR3 runs from the conserved cysteine through the conserved F or W. The order of the fields is D gene, J gene, V gene, clone size, CDR3 protein, CDR3 DNA. D genes are given only for firm matches. A row's size may be missing; if present it is once, few, many or a size class.

>TRBD2|TRBJ2-7|TRBV7-9|-
CASSLSGSSVYEQYF
TGTGCCAGCAGCCTGAGCGGGAGTAGTGTCTACGAGCAGTACTTC
>-|TRBJ2-5|TRBV5-6|once
CASSLFPAYPQETQYF
TGTGCCAGCAGCTTGTTCCCCGCTTACCCCCAAGAGACCCAGTACTTC
>-|TRBJ1-2|TRBV5-1|few
CASSHRIGSGYGYTF
TGCGCCAGTAGCCATCGGATCGGATCGGGCTATGGCTACACCTTC
>-|TRBJ2-7|TRBV9|-
CASSVVDSYEQYF
TGTGCCAGCAGCGTAGTGGACAGCTACGAGCAGTACTTC
>-|TRBJ2-7|TRBV6-1|-
CASSVSLPYEQYF
TGTGCCAGCAGTGTTTCACTACCCTACGAGCAGTACTTC
>-|TRBJ2-3|TRBV20-1|-
CSARDHRSTDTQYF
TGCAGTGCTAGAGATCATAGGAGCACAGATACGCAGTATTTT
>-|TRBJ2-1|TRBV20-1|-
CSASGSSAYNEQFF
TGCAGTGCTAGTGGGTCTAGCGCATACAATGAGCAGTTCTTC
>TRBD1|TRBJ2-5|TRBV29-1|-
CSARLRTGLRRVTQYF
TGCAGCGCTAGGTTGAGGACAGGCCTCCGTCGTGTGACCCAGTACTTC
>-|TRBJ2-1|TRBV7-9|-
CASSVSSEQFF
TGTGCCAGCAGCGTTAGTAGTGAGCAGTTCTTC
>TRBD2|TRBJ2-3|TRBV7-3|-
CASSLLAGGLKDTQYF
TGTGCCAGCAGCTTATTAGCGGGAGGTCTAAAAGATACGCAGTATTTT
>TRBD1|TRBJ2-6|TRBV11-2|-
CASSPRGGKNVLTF
TGTGCCAGCAGCCCCCGAGGGGGCAAGAACGTCCTGACTTTC
>-|TRBJ2-7|TRBV12-3/TRBV12-4|-
CASTYDGGNSEQYF
TGTGCCAGCACCTATGATGGGGGAAACTCCGAGCAGTACTTC
>-|TRBJ2-2|TRBV7-2|few
CASSLRANTGELFF
TGTGCCAGCAGCTTAAGGGCGAACACCGGGGAGCTGTTTTTT
>TRBD2|TRBJ2-1|TRBV4-3|-
CASSQEGTSEYNEQFF
TGCGCCAGCAGCCAAGAAGGGACTAGCGAATACAATGAGCAGTTCTTC
>-|TRBJ2-1|TRBV3-1|-
CASSHEEGVRFF
TGTGCCAGCAGCCATGAAGAAGGTGTTCGGTTCTTC
>TRBD1|TRBJ2-1|TRBV7-2|-
CASGTGDSRYEQFF
TGTGCCAGCGGAACAGGGGATTCGCGCTACGAGCAGTTCTTC
>-|TRBJ2-7|TRBV3-1|-
CASIRIPYEQYF
TGTGCCAGCATTCGAATTCCCTACGAGCAGTACTTC
>TRBD2|TRBJ2-1|TRBV7-6|-
CASSLGASGEQFF
TGCGCCAGCAGCTTAGGGGCTAGCGGCGAGCAGTTCTTC
>-|TRBJ2-1|TRBV20-1|few
CSATSWSGSYNEQFF
TGCAGTGCTACCTCATGGAGCGGTTCCTACAATGAGCAGTTCTTC
>-|TRBJ2-5|TRBV25-1|-
CASSEWGSEETQYF
TGTGCCAGCAGTGAATGGGGGTCAGAAGAGACCCAGTACTTC
>-|TRBJ2-7|TRBV12-3/TRBV12-4|few
CASSLGMATNEQYF
TGTGCCAGCAGTTTAGGAATGGCTACAAATGAGCAGTACTTC
>-|TRBJ1-1|TRBV4-1|-
CASSQPGLRVAFF
TGCGCCAGCAGCCAACCCGGTCTCCGAGTGGCTTTCTTT
>-|TRBJ1-2|TRBV10-3|-
CASSPTSGGGTLGGYTF
TGTGCCTCCTCACCCACTTCTGGAGGGGGAACTCTTGGTGGCTACACCTTC
>-|TRBJ2-5|TRBV5-1|-
CASSASQETQYF
TGCGCCAGCAGTGCCAGCCAAGAGACCCAGTACTTC